This T cell receptor (beta chain) was obtained from a study of shared clonotypes between healthy human individuals. Study-wide context: CD4 naive cells filled three plates per donor, CD4 memory three, CD8 naive two and CD8 memory one.

General observations from the study: In this cohort, only blood was sampled, and tissue repertoires likely differ.

The V and J ends lost 0 bases and 2 bases respectively, with 7 bases between them. Germline V gene lookup returns CDR1 SGHRS and CDR2 YFSETQ. The CDR3 length is 14 residues. With respect to this clone: Its target is not known.

Several immunoSEQ 96-well plates shared each subset's DNA, each plate a replicate. Libraries were prepared by immunoSEQ multiplex PCR; TCRdb keeps only in-frame clonotypes and omits some of them. The sample carries under 200,000 clones, around 93% recorded once. The TCR sequence derives from a woman in her twenties or thirties in good health. The J gene is TRBJ2-3, the V gene TRBV5-1, with D uncertain. Sequences were obtained from naive CD4+ T cells sorted from blood. Sample subset: CD45RA+ positively selected. This chain's CDR3 is CASSLAANTDTQYF. CDR3 sequence (DNA): TGCGCCAGCAGCTTGGCGGCGAACACAGATACGCAGTATTTT.